At least ten counts were recorded for the clone carrying this TCR beta chain. Its antigen is undetermined. Each CDR3 protein gets one entry after TCRdb re-called the reads with MiXCR. The sample shows tens of thousands of distinct CDR3 sequences, about 29% of them seen only once. This sample stems from a study of T cell repertoires in cytomegalovirus infection. Study as a whole: CMV epitopes used comprised recently identified HLA-C-restricted ones and well-studied HLA-B-restricted ones. Matching HLA type and CMV infection were both indicated by public TCR beta signatures.

The ends lost 2 bases at V and 8 bases at J; junction bases unmatched: 5. This CDR3 comprises 15 residues. Germline CDR1 SEHNR, CDR2 FQNEAQ (reference sequence). This chain uses TRBV7-9 with TRBJ2-1, with TRBD2 matching over 11 bases. This receptor was obtained from a human donor in good health (CMV status not recorded). Some clones in this sample may be carry-over from other donors' samples. The sample in question was CD8+ T cells from cultured PBMCs, obtained from culture after CMV antigen stimulation. CDR3 nucleotides: TGTGCCAGCAGCTTATTAGCGGGAGGGCCGGATGAGCAGTTCTTC. Amino acid sequence: CASSLLAGGPDEQFF. The entire variable domain, with the rest obtained from reference TRBV7-9 and TRBJ2-1, is as follows: DTGVSQNPRHKITKRGQNVTFRCDPISEHNRLYWYRQTLGQGPEFLTYFQNEAQLEKSRLLSDRFSAERPKGSFSTLEIQRTEQGDSAMYLCASSLLAGGPDEQFFGPGTRLTVL.